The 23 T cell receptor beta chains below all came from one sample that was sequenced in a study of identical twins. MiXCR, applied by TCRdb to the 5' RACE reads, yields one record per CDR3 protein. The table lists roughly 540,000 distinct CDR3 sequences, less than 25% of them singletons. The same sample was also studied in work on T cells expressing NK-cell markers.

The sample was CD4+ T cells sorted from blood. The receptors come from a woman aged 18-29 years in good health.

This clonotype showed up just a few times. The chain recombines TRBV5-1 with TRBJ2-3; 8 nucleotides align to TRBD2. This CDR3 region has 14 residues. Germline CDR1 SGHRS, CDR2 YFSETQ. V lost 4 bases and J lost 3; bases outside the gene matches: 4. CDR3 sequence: CASSQGLETDTQYF. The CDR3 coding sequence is TGCGCCAGCAGCCAGGGACTAGAAACAGATACGCAGTATTTT. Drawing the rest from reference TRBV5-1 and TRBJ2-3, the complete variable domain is KAGVTQTPRYLIKTRGQQVTLSCSPISGHRSVSWYQQTPGQGLQFLFEYFSETQRNKGNFPGRFSGRQFSNSRSEMNVSTLELGDSALYLCASSQGLETDTQYFGPGTRLTVL.

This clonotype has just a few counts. The CDR3 DNA follows: TGTGCCAGCAGACGTCCGGGACAAGGAACGAATGAGCAGTTCTTC. Protein product: CASRRPGQGTNEQFF. The chain couples TRBV12-3 or TRBV12-4 to TRBJ2-1, with D possibly matching TRBD1 (6 bases). This CDR3 spans 15 amino acids. Trimming removed 6 bases from V and 7 bases from J, with 19 bases in between.

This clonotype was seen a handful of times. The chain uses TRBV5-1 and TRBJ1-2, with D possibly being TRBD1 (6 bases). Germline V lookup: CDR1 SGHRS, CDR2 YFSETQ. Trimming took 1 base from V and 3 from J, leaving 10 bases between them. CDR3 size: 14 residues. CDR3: CASSLIAGDYGYTF. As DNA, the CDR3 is TGCGCCAGCAGCTTGATAGCAGGGGACTATGGCTACACCTTC.

For the CDR3, the DNA is TGCGCCAGCAGCTTCTCCGGGTCGGGACTAGCGGGAGCAAGCGAGCAGTTCTTC. Translating gives CASSFSGSGLAGASEQFF. The chain carries TRBV5-1 and TRBJ2-1, with TRBD2 identical over 14 bases. In germline, CDR1 is SGHRS, CDR2 YFSETQ. The CDR3 has 18 amino acids. V dropped 2 bases and J dropped 10; count of bases not matched to a gene: 14.

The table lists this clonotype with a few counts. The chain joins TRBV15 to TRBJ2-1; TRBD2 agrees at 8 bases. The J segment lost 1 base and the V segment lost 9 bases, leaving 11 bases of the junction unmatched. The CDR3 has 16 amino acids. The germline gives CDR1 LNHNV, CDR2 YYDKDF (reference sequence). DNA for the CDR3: TGTGCCACGAAAGAGATAGCGGGGACGTCCTACAATGAGCAGTTCTTC. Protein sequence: CATKEIAGTSYNEQFF.

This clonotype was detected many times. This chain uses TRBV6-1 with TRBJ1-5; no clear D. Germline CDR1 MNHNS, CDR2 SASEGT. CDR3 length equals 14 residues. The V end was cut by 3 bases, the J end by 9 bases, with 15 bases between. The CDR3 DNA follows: TGTGCCAGCAGTGAGAGGCTCAACCACCCGCCCCAGCATTTT. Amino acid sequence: CASSERLNHPPQHF.

CDR3 residues: CASSPRAGVAASYEQYF. The CDR3 coding sequence is TGTGCCAGCAGCCCACGGGCTGGAGTAGCGGCCAGCTACGAGCAGTACTTC. V is TRBV3-1 and J is TRBJ2-7; maybe TRBD2 (6 bases). The V end lost 4 bases, the J end lost 3 bases, and 22 bases lay between the germline ends. The CDR3 has 17 amino acids. The germline V gene has CDR1 LGHDT and CDR2 YNNKEL (reference sequence).

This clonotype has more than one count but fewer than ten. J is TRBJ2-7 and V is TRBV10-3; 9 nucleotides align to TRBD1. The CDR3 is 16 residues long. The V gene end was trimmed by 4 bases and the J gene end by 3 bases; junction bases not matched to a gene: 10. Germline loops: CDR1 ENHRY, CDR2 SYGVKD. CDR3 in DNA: TGTGCCATCAGTGGGTTTGGGAGGGACAGGGACTACGAGCAGTACTTC. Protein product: CAISGFGRDRDYEQYF.

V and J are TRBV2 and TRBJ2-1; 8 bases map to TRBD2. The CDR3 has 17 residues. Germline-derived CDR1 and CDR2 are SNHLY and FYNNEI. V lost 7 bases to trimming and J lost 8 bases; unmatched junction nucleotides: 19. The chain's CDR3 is CASTSAPLYGTRDEQFF. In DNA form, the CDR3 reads TGTGCCAGCACCTCCGCCCCTCTTTACGGGACTAGAGATGAGCAGTTCTTC.

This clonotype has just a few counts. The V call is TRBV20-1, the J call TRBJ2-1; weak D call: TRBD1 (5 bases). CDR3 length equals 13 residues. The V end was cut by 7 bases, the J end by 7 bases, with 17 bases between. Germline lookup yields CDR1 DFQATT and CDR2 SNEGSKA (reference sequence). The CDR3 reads CSGPGMIGNEQFF. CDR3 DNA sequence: TGCAGTGGCCCAGGGATGATCGGGAATGAGCAGTTCTTC.

In nucleotides, the CDR3 is TGTGCCAGCAGCCCAACAGGGACGGGAGGGCCCGCAGATACGCAGTATTTT. It specifies CASSPTGTGGPADTQYF. The V call is TRBV9, the J call TRBJ2-3, with TRBD2 matching over 8 bases. CDR1 is SGDLS and CDR2 is YYNGEE in the germline V gene. The V gene end was trimmed by 4 bases and the J gene end by 4 bases; junction bases not matched to a gene: 14. The CDR3 is made up of 17 amino acids.

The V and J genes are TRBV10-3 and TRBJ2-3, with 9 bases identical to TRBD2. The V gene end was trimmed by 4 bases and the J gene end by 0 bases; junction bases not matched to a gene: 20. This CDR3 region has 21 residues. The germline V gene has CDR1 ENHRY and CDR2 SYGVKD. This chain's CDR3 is CAISGLDSGGSGGLSTDTQYF. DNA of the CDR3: TGTGCCATCAGTGGATTGGACAGCGGGGGGTCCGGGGGCCTCAGCACAGATACGCAGTATTTT.

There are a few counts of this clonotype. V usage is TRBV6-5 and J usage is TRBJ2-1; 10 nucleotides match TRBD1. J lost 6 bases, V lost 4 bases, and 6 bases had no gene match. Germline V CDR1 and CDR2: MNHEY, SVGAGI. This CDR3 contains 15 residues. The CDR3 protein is CASSLTGGFSNEQFF. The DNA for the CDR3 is TGTGCCAGCAGTTTGACAGGGGGCTTTAGCAATGAGCAGTTCTTC.

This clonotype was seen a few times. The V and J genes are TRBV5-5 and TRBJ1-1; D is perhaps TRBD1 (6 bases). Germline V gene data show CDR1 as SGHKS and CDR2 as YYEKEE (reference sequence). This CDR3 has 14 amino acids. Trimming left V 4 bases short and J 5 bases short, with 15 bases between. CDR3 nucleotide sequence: TGTGCCAGCAGCGCCAAGGGGGTTGGGACTGAAGCTTTCTTT. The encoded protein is CASSAKGVGTEAFF.

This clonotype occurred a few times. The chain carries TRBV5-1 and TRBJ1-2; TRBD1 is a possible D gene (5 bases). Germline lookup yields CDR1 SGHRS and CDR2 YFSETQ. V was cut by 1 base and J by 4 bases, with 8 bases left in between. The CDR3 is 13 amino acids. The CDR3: CASSLSGIYGYTF. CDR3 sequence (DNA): TGCGCCAGCAGCTTGTCAGGGATCTATGGCTACACCTTC.

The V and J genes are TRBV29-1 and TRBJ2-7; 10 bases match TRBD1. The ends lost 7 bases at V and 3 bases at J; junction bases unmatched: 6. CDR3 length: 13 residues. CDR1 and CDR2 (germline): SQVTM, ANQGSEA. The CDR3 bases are TGCAGCGCCGGACAGGGGGGTTACTACGAGCAGTACTTC. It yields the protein CSAGQGGYYEQYF.

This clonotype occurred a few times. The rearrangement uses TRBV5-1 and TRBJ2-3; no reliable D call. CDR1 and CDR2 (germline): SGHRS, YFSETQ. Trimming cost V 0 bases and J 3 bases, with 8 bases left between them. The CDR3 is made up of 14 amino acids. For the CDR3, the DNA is TGCGCCAGCAGCTTGGGGGCAGTTACAGATACGCAGTATTTT. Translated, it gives CASSLGAVTDTQYF.

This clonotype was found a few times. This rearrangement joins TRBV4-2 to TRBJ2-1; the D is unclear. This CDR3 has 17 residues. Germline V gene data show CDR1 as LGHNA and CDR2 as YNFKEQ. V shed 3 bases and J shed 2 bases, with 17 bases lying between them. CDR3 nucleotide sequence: TGTGCCAGCAGCCAGCGAAATAGGCTTGCCGCCTACAATGAGCAGTTCTTC. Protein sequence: CASSQRNRLAAYNEQFF.

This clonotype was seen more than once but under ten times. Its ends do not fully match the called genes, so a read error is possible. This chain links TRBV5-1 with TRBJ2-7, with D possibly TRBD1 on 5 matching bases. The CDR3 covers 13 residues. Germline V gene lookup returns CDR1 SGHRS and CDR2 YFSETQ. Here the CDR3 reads CASSFDSSYEQYF. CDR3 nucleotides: TGTGCCAGCAGCTTTGACAGTTCCTACGAGCAGTACTTC.

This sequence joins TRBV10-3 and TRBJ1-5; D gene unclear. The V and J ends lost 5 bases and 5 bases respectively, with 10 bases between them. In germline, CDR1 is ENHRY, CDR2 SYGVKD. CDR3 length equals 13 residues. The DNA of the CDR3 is TGTGCCATCAGTACGCAAGTTGATCAGCCCCAGCATTTT. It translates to CAISTQVDQPQHF.

CDR3 DNA: TGTGCCATCAGTGGAAACCAAGAGACCCAGTACTTC. This translates into CAISGNQETQYF. The chain links TRBV10-3 to TRBJ2-5; D unresolved. Trimming removed 4 bases at V and 0 bases at J, with 3 bases between. Per germline, CDR1 ENHRY and CDR2 SYGVKD. This CDR3 has 12 amino acids.

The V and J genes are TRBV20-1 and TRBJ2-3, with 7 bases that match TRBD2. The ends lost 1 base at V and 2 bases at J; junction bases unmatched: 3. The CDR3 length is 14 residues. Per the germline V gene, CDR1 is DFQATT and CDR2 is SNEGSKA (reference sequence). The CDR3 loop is CSARASGPTDTQYF. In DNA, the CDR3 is TGCAGTGCTAGAGCTAGCGGACCCACAGATACGCAGTATTTT.

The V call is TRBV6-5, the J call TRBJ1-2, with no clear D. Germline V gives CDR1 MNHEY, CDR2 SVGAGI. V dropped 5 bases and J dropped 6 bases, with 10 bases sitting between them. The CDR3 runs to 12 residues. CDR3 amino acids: CASSGSDHGYTF. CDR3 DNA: TGTGCCAGCAGTGGAAGTGATCATGGCTACACCTTC.